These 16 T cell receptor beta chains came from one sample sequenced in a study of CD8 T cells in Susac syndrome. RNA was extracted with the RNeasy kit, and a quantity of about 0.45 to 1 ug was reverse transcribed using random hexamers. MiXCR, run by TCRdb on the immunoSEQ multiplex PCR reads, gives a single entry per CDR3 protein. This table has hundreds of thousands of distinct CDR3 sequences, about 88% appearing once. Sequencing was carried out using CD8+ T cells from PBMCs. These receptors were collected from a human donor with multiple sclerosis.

The CDR3 sequence: CASSFSGLIYGYTF. The CDR3 nucleotides read TGTGCCAGCAGTTTTAGTGGGCTGATCTATGGCTACACCTTC. The genes are TRBV27 and TRBJ1-2; D not certain. There are 14 residues in the CDR3. V was trimmed by 3 bases and J by 4 bases, leaving 12 bases between them. The germline CDR1 and CDR2 sequences are MNHEY and SMNVEV (reference sequence).

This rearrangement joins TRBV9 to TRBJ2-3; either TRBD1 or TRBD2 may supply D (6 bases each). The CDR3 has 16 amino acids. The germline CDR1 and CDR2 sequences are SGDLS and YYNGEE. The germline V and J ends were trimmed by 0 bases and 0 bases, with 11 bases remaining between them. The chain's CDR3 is CASSVEKGGSTDTQYF. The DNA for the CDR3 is TGTGCCAGCAGCGTAGAGAAGGGGGGTAGCACAGATACGCAGTATTTT.

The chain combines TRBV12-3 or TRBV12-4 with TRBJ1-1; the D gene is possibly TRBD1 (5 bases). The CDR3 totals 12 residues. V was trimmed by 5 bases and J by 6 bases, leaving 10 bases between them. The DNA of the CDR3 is TGTGCCAGCAGTGGCCGGACACCTGAAGCTTTCTTT. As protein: CASSGRTPEAFF.

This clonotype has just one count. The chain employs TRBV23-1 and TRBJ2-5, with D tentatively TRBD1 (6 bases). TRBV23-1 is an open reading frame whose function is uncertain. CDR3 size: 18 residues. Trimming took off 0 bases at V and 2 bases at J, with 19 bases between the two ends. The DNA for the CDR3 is TGCGCCAGCAGTCAATCGTTTCAATTGGGGGCGCGGCAAGAGACCCAGTACTTC. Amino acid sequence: CASSQSFQLGARQETQYF.

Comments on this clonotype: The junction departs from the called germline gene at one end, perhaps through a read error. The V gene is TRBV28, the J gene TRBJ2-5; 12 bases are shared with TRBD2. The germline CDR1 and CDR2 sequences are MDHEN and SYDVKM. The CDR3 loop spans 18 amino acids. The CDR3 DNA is TGTGCCAGCAGTTTCGCACTAGCGGGAGGAACGTACCAAGGGACCCAGTACTTC. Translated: CASSFALAGGTYQGTQYF.

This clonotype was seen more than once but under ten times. CDR3 residues: CASRQLAGVVSEQYF. The CDR3 nucleotides read TGTGCCAGCAGACAACTAGCGGGAGTTGTTTCCGAGCAGTACTTC. The rearrangement joins TRBV6-1 to TRBJ2-7, with 11 bases lining up with TRBD2. The V and J ends lost 6 bases and 6 bases, in that order; junction bases with no gene match: 10. Germline CDR1 reads MNHNS; CDR2 reads SASEGT. The CDR3 loop spans 15 amino acids.

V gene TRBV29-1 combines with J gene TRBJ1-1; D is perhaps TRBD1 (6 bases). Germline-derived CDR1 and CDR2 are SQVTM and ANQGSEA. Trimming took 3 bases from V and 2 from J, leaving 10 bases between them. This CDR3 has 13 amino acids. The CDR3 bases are TGCAGCGTTGAGGGGGGGACAAACACTGAAGCTTTCTTT. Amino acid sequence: CSVEGGTNTEAFF.

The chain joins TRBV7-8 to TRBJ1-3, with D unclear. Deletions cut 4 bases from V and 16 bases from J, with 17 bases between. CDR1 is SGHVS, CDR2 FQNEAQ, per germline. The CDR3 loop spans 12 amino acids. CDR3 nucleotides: TGTGCCAGCAGCTCAGGAGGCCCACCCGGGTATTTT. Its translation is CASSSGGPPGYF.

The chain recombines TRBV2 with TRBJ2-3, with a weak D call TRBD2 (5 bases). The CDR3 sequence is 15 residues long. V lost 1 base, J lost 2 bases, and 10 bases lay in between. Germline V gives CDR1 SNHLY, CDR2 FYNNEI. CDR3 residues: CASSEGTSSTDTQYF. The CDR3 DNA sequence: TGTGCCAGCAGTGAAGGGACTTCCTCCACAGATACGCAGTATTTT. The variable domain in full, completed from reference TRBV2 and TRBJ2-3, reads EPEVTQTPSHQVTQMGQEVILRCVPISNHLYFYWYRQILGQKVEFLVSFYNNEISEKSEIFDDQFSVERPDGSNFTLKIRSTKLEDSAMYFCASSEGTSSTDTQYFGPGTRLTVL.

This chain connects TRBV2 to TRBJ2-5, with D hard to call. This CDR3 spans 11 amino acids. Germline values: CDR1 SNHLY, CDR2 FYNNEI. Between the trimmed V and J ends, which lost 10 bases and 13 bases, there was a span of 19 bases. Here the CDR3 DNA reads TGTGCCACCCTCAGCGAGAGCTCCCGGTACTTC. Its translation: CATLSESSRYF.

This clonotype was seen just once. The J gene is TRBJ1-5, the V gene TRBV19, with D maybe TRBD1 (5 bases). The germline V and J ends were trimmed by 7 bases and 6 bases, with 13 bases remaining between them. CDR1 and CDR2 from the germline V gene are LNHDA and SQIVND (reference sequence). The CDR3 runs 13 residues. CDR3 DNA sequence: TGTGCCAGTAATCGCCAGGGAGCTCAGCCCCAGCATTTT. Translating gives CASNRQGAQPQHF.

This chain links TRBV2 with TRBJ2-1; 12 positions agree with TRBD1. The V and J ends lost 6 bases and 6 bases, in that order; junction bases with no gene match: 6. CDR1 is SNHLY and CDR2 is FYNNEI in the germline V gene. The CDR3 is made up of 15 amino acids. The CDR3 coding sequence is TGTGCCAGCAGGAGGGGGACAGGGGGCCCCAATGAGCAGTTCTTC. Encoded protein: CASRRGTGGPNEQFF.

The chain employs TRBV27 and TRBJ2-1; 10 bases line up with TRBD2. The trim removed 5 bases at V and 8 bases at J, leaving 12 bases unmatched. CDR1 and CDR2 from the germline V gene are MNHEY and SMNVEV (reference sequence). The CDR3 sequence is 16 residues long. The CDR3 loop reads CASSASSGRSKYEQFF. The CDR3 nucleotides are TGTGCCAGCAGTGCATCTAGCGGGAGATCTAAGTATGAGCAGTTCTTC.

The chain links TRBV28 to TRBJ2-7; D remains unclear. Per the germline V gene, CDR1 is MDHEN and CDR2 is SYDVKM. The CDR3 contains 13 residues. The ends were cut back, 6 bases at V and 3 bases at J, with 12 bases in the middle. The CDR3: CASRSKAGYEQYF. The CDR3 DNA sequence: TGTGCCAGCAGAAGCAAGGCCGGCTACGAGCAGTACTTC.

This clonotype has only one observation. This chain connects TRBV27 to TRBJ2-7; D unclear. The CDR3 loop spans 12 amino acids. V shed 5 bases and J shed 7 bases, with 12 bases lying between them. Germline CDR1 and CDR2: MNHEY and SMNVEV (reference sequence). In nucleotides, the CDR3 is TGTGCCAGCAGTCCTCGGACGAGGGAGCAGTACTTC. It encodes CASSPRTREQYF.

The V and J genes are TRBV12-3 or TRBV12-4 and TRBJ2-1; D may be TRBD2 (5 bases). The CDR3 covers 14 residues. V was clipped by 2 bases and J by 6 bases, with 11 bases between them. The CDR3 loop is CASSLFAEGNEQFF. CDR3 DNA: TGTGCCAGCAGTTTATTTGCCGAGGGCAATGAGCAGTTCTTC.